This T cell receptor (beta chain) was retrieved from a study of shared clonotypes between healthy human individuals. Repertoires were generated with immunoSEQ multiplex PCR, while TCRdb's copy carries only in-frame clones and drops some. The profile covers approximately 2.5 million clones, with 80% to 95% appearing a single time and roughly 0.36% taken by the ten largest. This clone was observed a few times. Germline CDR1 MDHEN, CDR2 SYDVKM. The V end lost 5 bases, the J end lost 1 base, and 12 bases lay between the germline ends. The CDR3 length is 15 residues. The origin of this receptor is a man between 18 and 29 years old in good health. Some clones in this sample may be carry-over from other donors' samples. The rearrangement links TRBV28 to TRBJ1-5; D uncertain. The sequenced sample was naive CD4+ T cells from PBMCs. The subset: CD45RA+ positively selected. The CDR3 sequence is CASSVRTGSNQPQHF. The CDR3 nucleotides read TGTGCCAGCAGTGTTAGGACCGGCAGCAATCAGCCCCAGCATTTT.